The rows below give T cell receptor beta chains drawn from one sample of a study of control samples from healthy donors and cancer patients. Profiled with immunoSEQ multiplex PCR; TCRdb holds only in-frame clones, not every one. The sample contains more than 85,000 clones, approximately 90% of which appear only once. Source material: PBMCs. The receptors originated from a woman aged 60-75 years with lung cancer. The conserved cysteine and the conserved F or W are not part of the CDR3 here. The order of the fields is J gene, D gene, V gene, CDR3 protein. A D gene is named only where the DNA matches it firmly.

j_gene: TRBJ1-5; d_gene: -; v_gene: TRBV27; CDR3aa: ASSSQTTVYSNQPQH
j_gene: TRBJ1-1; d_gene: -; v_gene: TRBV10-3; CDR3aa: AMKRDLNTEAF
j_gene: TRBJ2-3; d_gene: -; v_gene: TRBV2; CDR3aa: ASSERPPGLTDTQY
j_gene: TRBJ1-1; d_gene: TRBD1; v_gene: TRBV20-1; CDR3aa: SASPGTGGASEAF
j_gene: TRBJ1-4; d_gene: -; v_gene: TRBV19; CDR3aa: ASSIGQLQGNEKLF
j_gene: TRBJ2-3; d_gene: -; v_gene: TRBV7-2; CDR3aa: ASSFGGLYTDTQY
j_gene: TRBJ1-3; d_gene: -; v_gene: TRBV11-3; CDR3aa: ASTSQHSGNTIY
j_gene: TRBJ2-2; d_gene: -; v_gene: TRBV9; CDR3aa: ASRVGRENTGELF
j_gene: TRBJ2-7; d_gene: -; v_gene: TRBV7-9; CDR3aa: ASSSTAYEQY
j_gene: TRBJ2-1; d_gene: -; v_gene: TRBV29-1; CDR3aa: SVKVQGPYNEQF
j_gene: TRBJ2-5; d_gene: TRBD2; v_gene: TRBV7-7; CDR3aa: ASSHVAGAPGETQY
j_gene: TRBJ2-1; d_gene: TRBD1; v_gene: TRBV27; CDR3aa: ASSLEGQGAFSEQF
j_gene: TRBJ1-1; d_gene: -; v_gene: TRBV4-3; CDR3aa: ASSQDGSTEAF
j_gene: TRBJ2-7; d_gene: -; v_gene: TRBV5-6; CDR3aa: ASSLAHVGHFSYEQY
j_gene: TRBJ1-6; d_gene: TRBD1; v_gene: TRBV6-1; CDR3aa: ASSDPGQGYNSPLH
j_gene: TRBJ2-2; d_gene: TRBD1; v_gene: TRBV18; CDR3aa: ASSPPSGQGRRELF
j_gene: TRBJ1-3; d_gene: -; v_gene: TRBV19; CDR3aa: ASSIPSDYGNTIY
j_gene: TRBJ2-2; d_gene: -; v_gene: TRBV7-9; CDR3aa: ASSLIGGTDLTGELF
j_gene: TRBJ2-1; d_gene: -; v_gene: TRBV28; CDR3aa: ASSSRDLTF
j_gene: TRBJ1-4; d_gene: -; v_gene: TRBV9; CDR3aa: ASSVAGFSGEKLF
j_gene: TRBJ2-3; d_gene: TRBD2; v_gene: TRBV5-4; CDR3aa: ASSLFQDRGGIDTQY
j_gene: TRBJ2-7; d_gene: TRBD1; v_gene: TRBV27; CDR3aa: ASSLRQGISSYEQY
j_gene: TRBJ1-1; d_gene: -; v_gene: TRBV18; CDR3aa: ASSPRETPIPEAF
j_gene: TRBJ1-5; d_gene: -; v_gene: TRBV5-6; CDR3aa: ASSLGGGWPQH
j_gene: TRBJ2-7; d_gene: TRBD1; v_gene: TRBV19; CDR3aa: ASSDHAGTGKYEQY
j_gene: TRBJ2-1; d_gene: -; v_gene: TRBV3-1/TRBV3-2; CDR3aa: ASSQAWEQF
j_gene: TRBJ2-1; d_gene: TRBD2; v_gene: TRBV2; CDR3aa: ASTSGSWNEQF
j_gene: TRBJ2-5; d_gene: TRBD2; v_gene: TRBV7-9; CDR3aa: ASSLGVSSGGFQETQY
j_gene: TRBJ1-1; d_gene: -; v_gene: TRBV6-6; CDR3aa: ASSDGQPVNAF
j_gene: TRBJ1-6; d_gene: -; v_gene: TRBV9; CDR3aa: ASSVTPGGSYNSPLH
j_gene: TRBJ1-1; d_gene: -; v_gene: TRBV2; CDR3aa: ASSDTGEAF
j_gene: TRBJ1-4; d_gene: -; v_gene: TRBV9; CDR3aa: ASSVGPATNEKLF
j_gene: TRBJ2-7; d_gene: TRBD1; v_gene: TRBV28; CDR3aa: ASKIAGTGTYEQY
j_gene: TRBJ2-7; d_gene: -; v_gene: TRBV3-1/TRBV3-2; CDR3aa: ASSPGAQVGEQY
j_gene: TRBJ1-3; d_gene: -; v_gene: TRBV2; CDR3aa: ASSISLTSSGNTIY
j_gene: TRBJ2-7; d_gene: -; v_gene: TRBV15; CDR3aa: ATSREYEQY
j_gene: TRBJ2-1; d_gene: -; v_gene: TRBV30; CDR3aa: AWSVYNEQF
j_gene: TRBJ2-3; d_gene: -; v_gene: TRBV5-1; CDR3aa: ASSLTGRGSTDTQY
j_gene: TRBJ2-1; d_gene: TRBD2; v_gene: TRBV19; CDR3aa: ASTGLAGANEQF
j_gene: TRBJ1-2; d_gene: -; v_gene: TRBV5-6; CDR3aa: ASSFVPNYGYT
j_gene: TRBJ2-5; d_gene: -; v_gene: TRBV25-1; CDR3aa: ASSDGTIQETQY
j_gene: TRBJ1-5; d_gene: -; v_gene: TRBV6-1; CDR3aa: ASSEGGSSPNQPQH
j_gene: TRBJ1-4; d_gene: -; v_gene: TRBV19; CDR3aa: ASSIARSTANEKLF
j_gene: TRBJ1-1; d_gene: -; v_gene: TRBV2; CDR3aa: ASSSHSASTEAF
j_gene: TRBJ1-2; d_gene: -; v_gene: TRBV30; CDR3aa: AWSTDLGFYGYT
j_gene: TRBJ2-7; d_gene: -; v_gene: TRBV5-4; CDR3aa: ASSFGLDRRSYEQY